This T cell receptor beta chain is from a study of blood T cell repertoires in COVID-19. Study context: Acute and convalescent COVID-19 specimens originated in the United States, Italy and Spain.

Trimming took off 6 bases at V and 2 bases at J, with 11 bases between the two ends. Germline V lookup: CDR1 MNHEY, CDR2 SMNVEV (reference sequence). This CDR3 comprises 13 residues. In the original workflow: Amplification with reference gene primers provided the estimates of nucleated cell counts. TCRdb keeps only in-frame clones here, not all; method: immunoSEQ multiplex PCR. The DNA was the basis for D and trimming; V, J and clone size are from that table. The profile shows about 190,000 clones, more than 60% of them singletons. V and J are TRBV27 and TRBJ2-7, with D possibly TRBD2 on 5 matching bases. The receptor was isolated from a man aged 50 or older who had recovered from COVID-19. Sequenced material: peripheral blood. The CDR3 protein is CASRATGTYEQYF. The CDR3 nucleotides are TGTGCCAGCAGAGCGACGGGGACCTACGAGCAGTACTTC.